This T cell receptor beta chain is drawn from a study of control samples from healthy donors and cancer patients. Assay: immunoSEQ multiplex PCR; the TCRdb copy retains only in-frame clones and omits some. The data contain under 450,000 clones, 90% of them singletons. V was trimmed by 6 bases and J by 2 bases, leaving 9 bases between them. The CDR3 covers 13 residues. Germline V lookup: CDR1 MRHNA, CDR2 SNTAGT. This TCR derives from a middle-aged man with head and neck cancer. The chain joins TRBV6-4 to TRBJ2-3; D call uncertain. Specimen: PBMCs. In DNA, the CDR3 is TGTGCCAGCAGCCGGGCTATCACAGATACGCAGTATTTT. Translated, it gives CASSRAITDTQYF.